These 27 T cell receptor beta chains originate from one sample sequenced in a study of cytotoxic CD8 clonotypes in ibrutinib-treated CLL. Only in-frame clones appear in the TCRdb table, and some are missing; sequencing was by immunoSEQ multiplex PCR. Of 100,000 to 150,000 clones listed, approximately 83% are singletons. The material was PBMCs, obtained after 24 months of ibrutinib treatment. These TCRs come from a human donor with chronic lymphocytic leukemia.

This clone appeared once. This sequence joins TRBV7-2 and TRBJ2-7, with 7 nucleotides matching TRBD1. This CDR3 is built from 14 residues. Unmatched junction bases numbered 7, after V lost 1 base and J lost 7 bases. CDR1 is SGHTA and CDR2 is FQGNSA in the germline V gene. In nucleotides, the CDR3 is TGTGCCAGCAGCTTAGGGGGACAGCAGTGGGAGCAGTACTTC. Its protein product is CASSLGGQQWEQYF.

The gene calls are TRBV6-5 and TRBJ2-7, with a possible D match to TRBD1 (5 bases). In germline, CDR1 is MNHEY, CDR2 SVGAGI. V was trimmed by 6 bases and J by 4 bases, leaving 13 bases between them. This CDR3 comprises 13 residues. In DNA form, the CDR3 reads TGTGCCAGCAGCCCAGGGTTCGCTTACGAGCAGTACTTC. Protein sequence: CASSPGFAYEQYF.

This clone has more than one count but fewer than ten. The chain links TRBV5-1 to TRBJ2-5; 8 bases line up with TRBD1. The CDR3 totals 13 residues. CDR1 is SGHRS and CDR2 is YFSETQ in the germline V gene. Trimming took 5 bases from V and 5 from J; bases not matched to a gene: 5. The CDR3 coding sequence is TGCGCCAGCAGTCAGGGGGCTCGGGAGACCCAGTACTTC. Its protein product is CASSQGARETQYF.

V gene TRBV7-3 combines with J gene TRBJ2-1; TRBD1 aligns across 9 bases. Looked up from germline, CDR1 is SGHTA and CDR2 is FQGTGA. CDR3 length equals 15 residues. Germline trimming cut 5 bases from V and 6 bases from J; bases unmatched to any gene: 8. The CDR3 region has the DNA TGTGCCAGCAGCCCGTACCCGACAGGGGGCAATGAGCAGTTCTTC. It specifies CASSPYPTGGNEQFF.

The rearrangement joins TRBV27 to TRBJ2-5, with TRBD1 matching over 12 bases. V lost 4 bases and J lost 4; bases outside the gene matches: 10. The CDR3 covers 17 residues. Germline V gene sequence: CDR1 MNHEY, CDR2 SMNVEV (reference sequence). CDR3: CASSSFSGTGGGETQYF. CDR3 coding DNA: TGTGCCAGCAGTTCCTTCTCCGGGACAGGGGGCGGAGAGACCCAGTACTTC.

The genes are TRBV19 and TRBJ2-2; no definite D call. Trimming pared 5 bases from V and 4 bases from J, leaving 11 bases between. The CDR3 runs to 14 residues. CDR1 and CDR2 (germline): LNHDA, SQIVND (reference sequence). For the CDR3, the DNA is TGTGCCAGTAGTCCTACTTCGTCCACCGGGGAGCTGTTTTTT. Translating it yields CASSPTSSTGELFF.

This chain uses TRBV7-9 with TRBJ1-2, with unresolved D. There are 17 residues in the CDR3. The ends were cut back, 3 bases at V and 0 bases at J, with 17 bases in the middle. Germline lookup yields CDR1 SEHNR and CDR2 FQNEAQ (reference sequence). The CDR3, as DNA: TGTGCCAGCAGCTTGGGCCAAGACATAGTAGCTAACTATGGCTACACCTTC. Translating it yields CASSLGQDIVANYGYTF.

This clone was seen more than once but under ten times. The chain recombines TRBV18 with TRBJ1-6; 9 bases match TRBD1. V was pared by 2 bases and J by 7 bases, with 3 bases of the junction left unmatched. Looked up from germline, CDR1 is KGHSH and CDR2 is LQKENI. The CDR3 runs 15 residues. The CDR3 loop reads CASSPATGGNSPLHF. The CDR3 DNA sequence: TGTGCCAGCTCACCAGCGACAGGGGGGAATTCACCCCTCCACTTT.

This clone showed up just once. The rearrangement links TRBV7-2 to TRBJ2-4, with D perhaps matching TRBD1 (6 bases). V lost 11 bases, J lost 0 bases, and 23 bases lay in between. The CDR3 consists of 17 residues. CDR1 and CDR2 (germline): SGHTA, FQGNSA. The DNA for the CDR3 is TGTGCCCGAAGACCTTCGAACAGGGATTTAGCCAAAAACATTCAGTACTTC. Its translation: CARRPSNRDLAKNIQYF. Full variable domain (rest looked up from reference TRBV7-2 and TRBJ2-4): GAGVSQSPSNKVTEKGKDVELRCDPISGHTALYWYRQSLGQGLEFLIYFQGNSAPDKSGLPSDRFSAERTGGSVSTLTIQRTQQEDSAVYLCARRPSNRDLAKNIQYFGAGTRLSVL.

The chain is built from TRBV9 and TRBJ2-1, with D tentatively TRBD1 (6 bases). Germline V CDR1 and CDR2: SGDLS, YYNGEE. This CDR3 is built from 17 residues. V lost 4 bases and J 5 bases, leaving 22 bases between the germline ends. CDR3 sequence reads: CASSPPPGVATDNEQFF. CDR3 DNA sequence: TGTGCCAGCAGCCCACCTCCAGGGGTCGCGACGGACAATGAGCAGTTCTTC.

The chain uses TRBV7-3 and TRBJ2-4; weak D call: TRBD1 (7 bases). The CDR3 spans 19 residues. Per germline, CDR1 SGHTA and CDR2 FQGTGA. V lost 2 bases and J lost 4, with 24 bases in between. The CDR3 nucleotides are TGTGCCAGCAGCTTAGGCCGGGGGATCACAGGGGACACTAAAAACATTCAGTACTTC. Its protein product is CASSLGRGITGDTKNIQYF. The entire variable domain, with the rest obtained from reference TRBV7-3 and TRBJ2-4, is as follows: GAGVSQTPSNKVTEKGKYVELRCDPISGHTALYWYRQSLGQGPEFLIYFQGTGAADDSGLPNDRFFAVRPEGSVSTLKIQRTERGDSAVYLCASSLGRGITGDTKNIQYFGAGTRLSVL.

The chain joins TRBV6-1 to TRBJ2-7; TRBD1 matches 9 bases. From germline, CDR1 is MNHNS and CDR2 SASEGT. The CDR3 runs 14 residues. Unmatched junction bases numbered 13, after V lost 10 bases and J lost 6 bases. CDR3: CATLKGQGGGEQYF. The CDR3, as DNA: TGTGCCACCCTGAAGGGACAGGGCGGCGGCGAGCAGTACTTC.

V usage is TRBV20-1 and J usage is TRBJ2-7; D gene unclear. This CDR3 has 10 residues. Trimming pared 5 bases from V and 6 bases from J, leaving 8 bases between. The germline CDR1 and CDR2 sequences are DFQATT and SNEGSKA (reference sequence). The CDR3 coding sequence is TGCAGTGCTGCTTCGTCCGAGCAGTACTTC. It specifies CSAASSEQYF.

The rearrangement links TRBV13 to TRBJ1-1, with 8 bases lining up with TRBD1. Germline assignment: CDR1 PRHDT and CDR2 FYEKMQ (reference sequence). V gave up 6 bases and J gave up 5 bases; unmatched junction bases: 8. This CDR3 is built from 14 residues. CDR3 in DNA: TGTGCCAGCAGTTTCCAGGGGGCCCGGACTGAAGCTTTCTTT. It codes for CASSFQGARTEAFF. Filled out from reference TRBV13 and TRBJ1-1, the complete variable domain reads AAGVIQSPRHLIKEKRETATLKCYPIPRHDTVYWYQQGPGQDPQFLISFYEKMQSDKGSIPDRFSAQQFSDYHSELNMSSLELGDSALYFCASSFQGARTEAFFGQGTRLTVV.

The V call is TRBV28, the J call TRBJ1-5, with TRBD1 as a possible D gene (5 bases). The V gene's germline CDR1 is MDHEN and CDR2 SYDVKM. The V and J ends lost 5 bases and 3 bases respectively, with 14 bases between them. This CDR3 is 15 amino acids long. CDR3 DNA sequence: TGTGCCAGCAGTCAGCATGGACAACCCAATCAGCCCCAGCATTTT. Protein product: CASSQHGQPNQPQHF. Full variable domain (rest looked up from reference TRBV28 and TRBJ1-5): DVKVTQSSRYLVKRTGEKVFLECVQDMDHENMFWYRQDPGLGLRLIYFSYDVKMKEKGDIPEGYSVSREKKERFSLILESASTNQTSMYLCASSQHGQPNQPQHFGDGTRLSIL.

This rearrangement joins TRBV21-1 to TRBJ2-7; TRBD2, as called in the table, went unchecked against the DNA. TRBV21-1 is labeled a pseudogene. The CDR3 runs 18 residues. In DNA form, the CDR3 reads TGTGCCAGCAGCAAATCCAGGGCTTTAGCGGGAGCCCCCTACGAGCAGTACTTC. It is translated as CASSKSRALAGAPYEQYF.

The chain employs TRBV5-1 and TRBJ2-3, with D possibly TRBD1 on 6 matching bases. Germline-derived CDR1 and CDR2 are SGHRS and YFSETQ. The V end was cut by 6 bases, the J end by 6 bases, with 17 bases between. This CDR3 spans 14 amino acids. CDR3 region: CASTGGYRADTQYF. CDR3 coding DNA: TGCGCCAGCACAGGAGGATACAGGGCCGATACGCAGTATTTT.

The sample holds one count of this clone. The V and J genes are TRBV18 and TRBJ2-7; 10 nucleotides line up with TRBD2. Looked up from germline, CDR1 is KGHSH and CDR2 is LQKENI. With V trimmed by 8 bases and J by 3 bases, 7 bases remained unmatched. The CDR3 sequence is 14 residues long. The chain's CDR3 is CASAGLAENYEQYF. DNA for the CDR3: TGTGCCAGCGCCGGACTAGCGGAAAACTACGAGCAGTACTTC.

This clone showed up just once. This sequence joins TRBV7-8 and TRBJ2-1; 14 nucleotides align to TRBD2. Germline V gives CDR1 SGHVS, CDR2 FQNEAQ. The CDR3 sequence is 16 residues long. J gave up 6 bases and V 1 base, and 2 bases lay outside the gene matches. CDR3 sequence (DNA): TGTGCCAGCAGCTTAGAGGGACTAGCGGGGGTCAATGAGCAGTTCTTC. Encoded protein: CASSLEGLAGVNEQFF.

V is TRBV28 and J is TRBJ2-7; maybe TRBD1 (6 bases). Germline V gene lookup returns CDR1 MDHEN and CDR2 SYDVKM. The CDR3 is 12 amino acids. The V gene lost 5 bases and the J gene lost 4 bases, with 9 bases spanning the gap. The CDR3 spells CASSLTGYEQYF. As DNA, the CDR3 is TGTGCCAGCAGTCTGACAGGATACGAGCAGTACTTC.

The chain employs TRBV4-2 and TRBJ2-3, with no clear D. Between the trimmed V and J ends, which lost 3 bases and 0 bases, there was a span of 7 bases. This CDR3 comprises 14 residues. Germline CDR1 is LGHNA and CDR2 is YNFKEQ. The CDR3 region has the DNA TGTGCCAGCAGCCAGGGGTTTAGCACAGATACGCAGTATTTT. This sequence encodes CASSQGFSTDTQYF.

This chain connects TRBV7-6 to TRBJ1-2; 7 nucleotides match TRBD1. CDR1 and CDR2 (germline): SGHVS, FNYEAQ. The CDR3 totals 17 residues. J lost 3 bases, V lost 2 bases, and 12 bases had no gene match. The CDR3 nucleotides are TGTGCCAGCAGCTTACTTGGGAGACAGGGCCCCCACTATGGCTACACCTTC. This encodes CASSLLGRQGPHYGYTF. Filled out from reference TRBV7-6 and TRBJ1-2, the complete variable domain reads GAGVSQSPRYKVTKRGQDVALRCDPISGHVSLYWYRQALGQGPEFLTYFNYEAQQDKSGLPNDRFSAERPEGSISTLTIQRTEQRDSAMYRCASSLLGRQGPHYGYTFGSGTRLTVV.

The rearrangement uses TRBV6-1 and TRBJ2-1; tentatively, D is TRBD2 (6 bases). The germline CDR1 and CDR2 sequences are MNHNS and SASEGT. V lost 4 bases, J lost 4 bases, and 17 bases lay in between. The CDR3 has 16 amino acids. The CDR3 is CASSGRGAGYYNEQFF. The CDR3 nucleotides are TGTGCCAGCAGTGGTCGAGGGGCGGGGTATTACAATGAGCAGTTCTTC.

The genes are TRBV2 and TRBJ2-3; 15 bases agree with TRBD2. CDR3 length: 19 residues. CDR1 is SNHLY and CDR2 is FYNNEI in the germline V gene. Trimming at V came to 0 bases and at J to 6 bases, leaving 10 bases not matched to a gene. Written as DNA, the CDR3 is TGTGCCAGCAGTGAAGCGCTTCCGGGACTAGCGGGGGGTTCGGATACGCAGTATTTT. Amino acids: CASSEALPGLAGGSDTQYF.

The V and J genes are TRBV4-3 and TRBJ2-1; D assignment may be TRBD1 or TRBD2 (5 bases each). Trimming pared 1 base from V and 4 bases from J, leaving 11 bases between. The CDR3 is made up of 15 amino acids. Germline assignment: CDR1 LGHNA and CDR2 YSLEER. The CDR3 region is CASSQAVGEYNEQFF. DNA of the CDR3: TGCGCCAGCAGCCAAGCGGTGGGGGAATACAATGAGCAGTTCTTC.

In its sample, this clone was seen once. The chain employs TRBV25-1 and TRBJ2-7, with 8 bases that match TRBD1. From germline, CDR1 is MGHDK and CDR2 SYGVNS. The CDR3 is 15 residues long. The V gene end was trimmed by 3 bases and the J gene end by 6 bases; junction bases not matched to a gene: 10. In nucleotides, the CDR3 is TGTGCCAGCAGTGAGCCCCAGGGGGCGATCCCCGAGCAGTACTTC. This gives the protein CASSEPQGAIPEQYF.

The chain employs TRBV4-1 and TRBJ1-2; 7 bases agree with TRBD1. The junction had 7 bases not matched to a gene; V was cut back by 0 bases and J by 3 bases. Germline CDR1 and CDR2: MGHRA and YSYEKL. This CDR3 comprises 16 residues. The DNA for the CDR3 is TGCGCCAGCAGCCAAGATAGCAGGGGGGGGGACTATGGCTACACCTTC. Protein product: CASSQDSRGGDYGYTF.